The clone carrying this TCR beta chain came up once. The sample comes from a study of T cell changes during pregnancy in multiple sclerosis. CDR1 is MNHNS and CDR2 is SASEGT in the germline V gene. This CDR3 contains 13 residues. The trim removed 3 bases at V and 8 bases at J, leaving 4 bases unmatched. Sequencing used immunoSEQ multiplex PCR; TCRdb keeps in-frame clones, though not all of them. The sample shows 45,000 to 55,000 clones, approximately 90% of them seen only once. The receptor's source is a female donor in good health, enrolled as a control in a pregnancy study. The sample here was CD4+ T cells from peripheral blood mononuclear cells, taken after pregnancy. The rearrangement uses TRBV6-1 and TRBJ2-4, with 7 positions matching TRBD2. The DNA of the CDR3 is TGTGCCAGCAGTGAGGGGAGGGGCGACATTCAGTACTTC. As protein: CASSEGRGDIQYF.